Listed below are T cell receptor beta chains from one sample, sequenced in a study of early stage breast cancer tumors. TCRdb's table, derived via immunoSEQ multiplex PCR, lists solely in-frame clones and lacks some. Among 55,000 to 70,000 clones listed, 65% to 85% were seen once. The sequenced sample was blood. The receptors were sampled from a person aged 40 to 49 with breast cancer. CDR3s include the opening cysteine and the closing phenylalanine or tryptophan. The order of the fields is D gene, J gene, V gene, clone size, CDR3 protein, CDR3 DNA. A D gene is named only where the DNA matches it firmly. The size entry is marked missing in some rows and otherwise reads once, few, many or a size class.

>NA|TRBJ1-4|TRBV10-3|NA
CAISNRGVANEKLFF
TGTGCCATCAGTAATAGAGGGGTTGCTAATGAAAAACTGTTTTTT
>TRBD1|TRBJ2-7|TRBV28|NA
CASSSGQKGHEQYF
TGTGCCAGCAGTTCGGGACAGAAGGGCCACGAGCAGTACTTC
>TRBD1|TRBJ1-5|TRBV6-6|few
CASSSSGTGGNQPQHF
TGTGCCAGCAGTTCTTCCGGGACAGGGGGCAATCAGCCCCAGCATTTT
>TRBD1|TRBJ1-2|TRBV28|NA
CASRPGTGGSGYTF
TGTGCCAGCAGGCCCGGGACAGGGGGCTCCGGCTACACCTTC
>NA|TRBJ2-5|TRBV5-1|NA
CASSWQGLETQYF
TGCGCCAGCAGCTGGCAGGGTCTTGAGACCCAGTACTTC
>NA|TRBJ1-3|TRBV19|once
CASGTSSSGNTIYF
TGTGCCAGTGGGACTTCGAGCTCTGGAAACACCATATATTTT
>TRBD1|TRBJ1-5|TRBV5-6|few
CARGQVHQPQHF
TGTGCCAGGGGACAGGTACATCAGCCCCAGCATTTT
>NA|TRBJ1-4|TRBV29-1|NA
CSVARTANEKLFF
TGCAGCGTTGCCCGGACAGCAAATGAAAAACTGTTTTTT
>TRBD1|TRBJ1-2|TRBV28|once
CAGWTPGTAYGYTF
TGTGCCGGATGGACTCCCGGGACAGCCTATGGCTACACCTTC
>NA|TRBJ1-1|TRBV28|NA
CASSPAVNTEAFF
TGTGCCAGCAGCCCAGCAGTGAACACTGAAGCTTTCTTT
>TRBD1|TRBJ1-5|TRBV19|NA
CASSGPGTGNQPQHF
TGTGCCAGTAGTGGTCCCGGGACAGGGAATCAGCCCCAGCATTTT
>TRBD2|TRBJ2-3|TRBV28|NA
CASISSRGGGDTDTQYF
TGTGCCAGCATCTCTTCTCGGGGGGGAGGGGACACAGATACGCAGTATTTT
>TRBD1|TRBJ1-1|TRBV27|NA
CARPSSGTGGANTEAFF
TGTGCCAGACCTTCTTCCGGGACAGGGGGCGCGAACACTGAAGCTTTCTTT
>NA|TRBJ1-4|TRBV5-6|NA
CASSLNEKLFF
TGTGCCAGCAGCTTGAATGAAAAACTGTTTTTT
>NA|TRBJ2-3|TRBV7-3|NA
CASSPGPPTDTQYF
TGTGCCAGCAGCCCGGGACCACCCACAGATACGCAGTATTTT
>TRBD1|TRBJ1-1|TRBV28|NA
CASSLYTGERTEAFF
TGTGCCAGCAGTTTATATACAGGGGAGAGGACTGAAGCTTTCTTT
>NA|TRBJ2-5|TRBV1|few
CTSSQVVLASGRIGETQYF
TGCACCAGCAGCCAAGTCGTATTGGCTAGCGGGAGAATTGGAGAGACCCAGTACTTC
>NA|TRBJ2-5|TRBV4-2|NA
CASSQGDTGTETQYF
TGTGCCAGCAGCCAAGGTGACACAGGGACGGAGACCCAGTACTTC
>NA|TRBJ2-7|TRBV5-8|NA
CASSHDVGRSYEQYF
TGTGCCAGCAGCCATGACGTGGGAAGGAGCTACGAGCAGTACTTC
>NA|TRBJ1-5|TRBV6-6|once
CASSPDQGPQHF
TGTGCCAGCAGTCCAGACCAAGGGCCCCAGCATTTT
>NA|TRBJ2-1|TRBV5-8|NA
CASTPGWTFSYNEQFF
TGTGCCAGCACCCCGGGTTGGACTTTCTCCTACAATGAGCAGTTCTTC
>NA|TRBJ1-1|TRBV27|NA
CASSGDQNTEAFF
TGTGCCAGCAGTGGGGACCAGAACACTGAAGCTTTCTTT
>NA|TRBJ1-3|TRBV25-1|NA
CASSGSGNTIYF
TGTGCCAGCAGTGGATCTGGAAACACCATATATTTT
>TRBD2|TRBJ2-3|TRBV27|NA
CASSILTSGNENTQYF
TGTGCCAGCAGTATTTTGACTAGCGGGAATGAAAATACGCAGTATTTT
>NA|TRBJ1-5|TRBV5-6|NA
CASSLAKDGNQPQHF
TGTGCCAGCAGCTTGGCCAAAGACGGTAATCAGCCCCAGCATTTT
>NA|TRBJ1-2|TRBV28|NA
CASSPGRTNRGYTF
TGTGCCAGCAGTCCGGGACGGACAAATCGGGGCTACACCTTC
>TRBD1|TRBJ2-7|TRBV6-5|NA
CASSYRTGGRYEQYF
TGTGCCAGCAGTTACAGGACAGGGGGCAGGTACGAGCAGTACTTC
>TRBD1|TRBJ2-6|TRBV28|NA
CASRGQGVVPGANVLTF
TGTGCCAGCAGAGGACAGGGGGTTGTCCCTGGGGCCAACGTCCTGACTTTC
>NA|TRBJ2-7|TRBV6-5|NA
CASSYHGRVGYEQYF
TGTGCCAGCAGTTACCACGGGAGAGTCGGCTACGAGCAGTACTTC
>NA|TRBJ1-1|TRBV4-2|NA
CASSQDLQNTEAFF
TGTGCCAGCAGCCAAGATCTGCAGAACACTGAAGCTTTCTTT
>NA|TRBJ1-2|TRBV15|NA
CATSRDSQNGYTF
TGTGCCACCAGCAGAGATTCCCAGAATGGCTACACCTTC
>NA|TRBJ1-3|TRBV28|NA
CASRDHSGNTIYF
TGTGCCAGCCGGGACCACTCTGGAAACACCATATATTTT
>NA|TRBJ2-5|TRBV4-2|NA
CASSPTGTETQYF
TGTGCCAGCAGCCCCACAGGGACAGAGACCCAGTACTTC
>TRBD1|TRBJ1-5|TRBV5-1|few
CASSPTGELGNQPQHF
TGCGCCAGCAGCCCTACAGGGGAACTTGGCAATCAGCCCCAGCATTTT
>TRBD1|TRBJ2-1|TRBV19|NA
CASSVGQGGNEQFF
TGTGCCAGTAGTGTGGGACAGGGTGGCAATGAGCAGTTCTTC
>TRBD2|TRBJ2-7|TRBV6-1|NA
CASSGLAGGDEQYF
TGTGCCAGCAGTGGGCTAGCGGGAGGGGACGAGCAGTACTTC
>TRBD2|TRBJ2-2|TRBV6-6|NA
CASRPSGNTGELFF
TGTGCCAGCAGGCCTAGCGGTAACACCGGGGAGCTGTTTTTT
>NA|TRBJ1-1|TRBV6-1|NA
CASGRGTEAFF
TGTGCCAGCGGGAGGGGTACTGAAGCTTTCTTT
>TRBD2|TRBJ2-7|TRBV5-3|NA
CATINRLAGGRIYEQYF
TGTGCCACCATTAATAGACTAGCGGGAGGAAGGATCTACGAGCAGTACTTC
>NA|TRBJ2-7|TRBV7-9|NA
CASSPLHGTRTYEQYF
TGTGCCAGCAGCCCCCTACACGGGACAAGAACCTACGAGCAGTACTTC
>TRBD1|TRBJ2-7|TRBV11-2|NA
CASSRDRGHYEQYF
TGTGCCAGCTCTCGGGACAGGGGGCACTACGAGCAGTACTTC
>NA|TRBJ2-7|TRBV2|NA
CASSEAGGIYEQYF
TGTGCCAGCAGTGAAGCAGGGGGGATCTACGAGCAGTACTTC
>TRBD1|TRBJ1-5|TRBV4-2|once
CASSQDMGQNQPQHF
TGTGCCAGCAGCCAAGACATGGGACAGAATCAGCCCCAGCATTTT
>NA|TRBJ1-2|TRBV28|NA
CASSTGWGGYGYTF
TGTGCCAGCAGTACCGGGTGGGGGGGCTATGGCTACACCTTC
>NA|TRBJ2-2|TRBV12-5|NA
CASGLETGELFF
TGTGCTAGTGGTCTAGAAACCGGGGAGCTGTTTTTT